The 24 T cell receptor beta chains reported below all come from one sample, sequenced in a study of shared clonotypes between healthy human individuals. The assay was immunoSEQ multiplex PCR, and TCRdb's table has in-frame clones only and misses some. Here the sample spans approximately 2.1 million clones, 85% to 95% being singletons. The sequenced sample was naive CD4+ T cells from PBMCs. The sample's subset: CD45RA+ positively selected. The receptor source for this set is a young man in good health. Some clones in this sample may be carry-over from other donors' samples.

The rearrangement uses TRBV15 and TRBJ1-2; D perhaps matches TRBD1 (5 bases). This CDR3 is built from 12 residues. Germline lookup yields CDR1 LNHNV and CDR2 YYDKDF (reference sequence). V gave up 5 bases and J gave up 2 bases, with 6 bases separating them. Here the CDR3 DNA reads TGTGCCACCAGCCCAGGGAACTATGGCTACACCTTC. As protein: CATSPGNYGYTF.

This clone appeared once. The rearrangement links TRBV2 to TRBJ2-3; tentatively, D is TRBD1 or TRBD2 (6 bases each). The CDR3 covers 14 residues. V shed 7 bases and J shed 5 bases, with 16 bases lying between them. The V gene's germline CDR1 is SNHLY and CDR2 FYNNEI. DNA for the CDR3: TGTGCCAGCAAGAGGGGGGAGGCCCGAGATACGCAGTATTTT. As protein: CASKRGEARDTQYF.

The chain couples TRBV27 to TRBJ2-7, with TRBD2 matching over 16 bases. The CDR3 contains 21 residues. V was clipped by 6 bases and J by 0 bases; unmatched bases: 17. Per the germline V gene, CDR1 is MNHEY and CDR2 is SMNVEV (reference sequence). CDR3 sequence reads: CASRPDTPGTSGRARSYEQYF. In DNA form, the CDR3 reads TGTGCCAGCAGGCCTGACACCCCTGGGACTAGCGGGAGGGCCCGCTCCTACGAGCAGTACTTC.

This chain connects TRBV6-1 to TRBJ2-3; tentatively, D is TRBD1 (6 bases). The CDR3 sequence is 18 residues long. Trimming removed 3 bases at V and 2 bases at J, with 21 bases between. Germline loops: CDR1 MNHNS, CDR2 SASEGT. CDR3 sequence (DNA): TGTGCCAGCAGTGAGAATCCGTACAGGGCAACCATCACAGATACGCAGTATTTT. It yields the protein CASSENPYRATITDTQYF.

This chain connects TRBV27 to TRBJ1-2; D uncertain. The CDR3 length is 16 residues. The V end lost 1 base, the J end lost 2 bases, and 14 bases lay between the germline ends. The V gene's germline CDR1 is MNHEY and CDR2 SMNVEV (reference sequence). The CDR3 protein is CASSLFDGRTNYGYTF. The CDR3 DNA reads TGTGCCAGCAGTTTATTCGATGGGCGGACCAACTATGGCTACACCTTC.

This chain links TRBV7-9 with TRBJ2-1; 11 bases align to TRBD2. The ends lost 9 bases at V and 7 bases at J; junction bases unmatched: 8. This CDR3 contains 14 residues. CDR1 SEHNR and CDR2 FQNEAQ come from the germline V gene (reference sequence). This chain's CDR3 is CASGLAGGGNEQFF. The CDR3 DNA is TGTGCCAGTGGGCTAGCGGGAGGTGGGAATGAGCAGTTCTTC.

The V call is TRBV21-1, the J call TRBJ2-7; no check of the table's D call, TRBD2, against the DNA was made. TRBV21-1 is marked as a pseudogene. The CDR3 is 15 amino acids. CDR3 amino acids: CATGDWKGLTYEQYF. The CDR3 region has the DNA TGTGCCACCGGGGACTGGAAGGGGTTAACCTACGAGCAGTACTTC.

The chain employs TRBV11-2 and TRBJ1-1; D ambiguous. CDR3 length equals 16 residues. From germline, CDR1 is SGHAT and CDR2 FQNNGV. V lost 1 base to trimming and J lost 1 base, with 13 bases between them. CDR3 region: CASSLVGQLGNTEAFF. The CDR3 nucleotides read TGTGCCAGCAGCTTAGTTGGGCAGTTGGGGAACACTGAAGCTTTCTTT. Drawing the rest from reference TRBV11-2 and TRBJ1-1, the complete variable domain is EAGVAQSPRYKIIEKRQSVAFWCNPISGHATLYWYQQILGQGPKLLIQFQNNGVVDDSQLPKDRFSAERLKGVDSTLKIQPAKLEDSAVYLCASSLVGQLGNTEAFFGQGTRLTVV.

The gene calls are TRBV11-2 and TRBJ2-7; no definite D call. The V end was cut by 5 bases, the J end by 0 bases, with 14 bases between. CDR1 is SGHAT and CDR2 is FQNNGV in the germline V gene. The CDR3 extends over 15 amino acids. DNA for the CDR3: TGTGCCAGCAGCCGAGAAAGCTCTAGCTCCTACGAGCAGTACTTC. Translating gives CASSRESSSSYEQYF.

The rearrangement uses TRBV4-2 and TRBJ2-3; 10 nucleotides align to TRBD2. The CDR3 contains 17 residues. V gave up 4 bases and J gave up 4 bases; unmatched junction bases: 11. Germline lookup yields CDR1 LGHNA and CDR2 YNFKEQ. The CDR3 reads CASSRRKAGGMADTQYF. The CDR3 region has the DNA TGTGCCAGCAGCCGCCGTAAAGCGGGAGGGATGGCAGATACGCAGTATTTT.

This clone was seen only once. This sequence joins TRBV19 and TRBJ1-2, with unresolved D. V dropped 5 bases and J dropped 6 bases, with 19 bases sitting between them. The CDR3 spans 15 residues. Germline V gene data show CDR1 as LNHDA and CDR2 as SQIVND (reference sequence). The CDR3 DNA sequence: TGTGCCAGTAGTGGGCGACGCGGTCGAATGGATGGCTACACCTTC. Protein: CASSGRRGRMDGYTF. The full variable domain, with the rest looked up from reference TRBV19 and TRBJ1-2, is DGGITQSPKYLFRKEGQNVTLSCEQNLNHDAMYWYRQDPGQGLRLIYYSQIVNDFQKGDIAEGYSVSREKKESFPLTVTSAQKNPTAFYLCASSGRRGRMDGYTFGSGTRLTVV.

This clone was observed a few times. The chain's CDR3 is CASSARGYGYTF. CDR3 nucleotides: TGTGCCAGCAGTGCCAGGGGCTATGGCTACACCTTC. J is TRBJ1-2 and V is TRBV2, with TRBD1 as a possible D gene (6 bases). The CDR3 covers 12 residues. V lost 4 bases to trimming and J lost 4 bases, with 7 bases between them. Germline V gene lookup returns CDR1 SNHLY and CDR2 FYNNEI.

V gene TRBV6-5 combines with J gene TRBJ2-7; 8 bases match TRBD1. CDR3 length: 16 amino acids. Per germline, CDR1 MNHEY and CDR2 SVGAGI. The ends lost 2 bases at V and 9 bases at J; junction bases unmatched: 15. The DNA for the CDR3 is TGTGCCAGCAGTTACGGCGGGACAGGAAAGGTCGGAAGGCAGTACTTC. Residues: CASSYGGTGKVGRQYF.

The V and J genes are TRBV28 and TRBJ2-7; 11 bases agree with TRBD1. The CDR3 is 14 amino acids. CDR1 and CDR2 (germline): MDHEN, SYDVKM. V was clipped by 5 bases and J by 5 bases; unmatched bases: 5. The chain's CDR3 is CASSDGQGADEQYF. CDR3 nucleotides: TGTGCCAGCAGTGATGGACAGGGGGCAGACGAGCAGTACTTC.

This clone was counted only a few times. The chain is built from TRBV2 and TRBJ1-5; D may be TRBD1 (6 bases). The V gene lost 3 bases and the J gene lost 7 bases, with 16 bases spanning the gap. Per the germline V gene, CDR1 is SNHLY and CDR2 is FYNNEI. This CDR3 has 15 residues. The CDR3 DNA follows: TGTGCCAGCAGTGACCCCACAGGGTTCGGACAGCCCCAGCATTTT. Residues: CASSDPTGFGQPQHF.

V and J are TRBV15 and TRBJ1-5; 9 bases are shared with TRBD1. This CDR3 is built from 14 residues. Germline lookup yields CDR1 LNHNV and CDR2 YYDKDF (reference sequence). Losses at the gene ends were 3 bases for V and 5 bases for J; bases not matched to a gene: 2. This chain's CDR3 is CATSRGQGHQPQHF. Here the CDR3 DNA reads TGTGCCACCAGCAGGGGACAGGGTCATCAGCCCCAGCATTTT.

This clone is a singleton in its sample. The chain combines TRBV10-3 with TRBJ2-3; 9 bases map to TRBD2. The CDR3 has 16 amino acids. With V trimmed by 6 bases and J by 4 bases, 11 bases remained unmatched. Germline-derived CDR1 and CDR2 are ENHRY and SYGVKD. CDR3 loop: CAISPLIAGVADTQYF. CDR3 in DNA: TGTGCCATCAGCCCCCTAATAGCGGGAGTCGCAGATACGCAGTATTTT.

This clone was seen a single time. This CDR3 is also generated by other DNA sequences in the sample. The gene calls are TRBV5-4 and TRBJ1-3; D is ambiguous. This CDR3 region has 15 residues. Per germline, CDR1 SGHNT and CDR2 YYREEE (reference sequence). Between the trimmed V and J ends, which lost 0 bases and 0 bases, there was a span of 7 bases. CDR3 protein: CASSLEANSGNTIYF. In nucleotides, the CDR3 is TGTGCCAGCAGCTTGGAGGCTAACTCTGGAAACACCATATATTTT. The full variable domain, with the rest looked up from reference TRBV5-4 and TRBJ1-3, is ETGVTQSPTHLIKTRGQQVTLRCSSQSGHNTVSWYQQALGQGPQFIFQYYREEENGRGNFPPRFSGLQFPNYSSELNVNALELDDSALYLCASSLEANSGNTIYFGEGSWLTVV.

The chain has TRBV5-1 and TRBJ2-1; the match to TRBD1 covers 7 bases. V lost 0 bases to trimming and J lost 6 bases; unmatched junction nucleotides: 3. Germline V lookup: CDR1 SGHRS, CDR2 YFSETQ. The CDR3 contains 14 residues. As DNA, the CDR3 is TGCGCCAGCAGCTTGGTAGGACAGGCCAATGAGCAGTTCTTC. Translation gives CASSLVGQANEQFF.

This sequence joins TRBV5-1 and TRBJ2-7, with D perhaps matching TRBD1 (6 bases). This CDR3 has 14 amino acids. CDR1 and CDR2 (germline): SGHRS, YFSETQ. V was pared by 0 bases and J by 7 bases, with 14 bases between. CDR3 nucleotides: TGCGCCAGCAGCTTGGAAGGGGGATTCAGGGAGCAGTACTTC. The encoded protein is CASSLEGGFREQYF.

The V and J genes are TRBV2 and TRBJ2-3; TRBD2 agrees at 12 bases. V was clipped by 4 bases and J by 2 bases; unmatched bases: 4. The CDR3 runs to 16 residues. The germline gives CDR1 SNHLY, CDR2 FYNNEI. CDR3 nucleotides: TGTGCCAGCAGTGTCGGACTAGCGGGGATCACAGATACGCAGTATTTT. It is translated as CASSVGLAGITDTQYF.

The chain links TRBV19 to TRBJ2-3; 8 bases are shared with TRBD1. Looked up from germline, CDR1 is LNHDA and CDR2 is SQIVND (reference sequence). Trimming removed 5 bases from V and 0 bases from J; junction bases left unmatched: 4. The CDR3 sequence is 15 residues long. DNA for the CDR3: TGTGCCAGTAGTGACAGGGGCCTTAGCACAGATACGCAGTATTTT. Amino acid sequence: CASSDRGLSTDTQYF.

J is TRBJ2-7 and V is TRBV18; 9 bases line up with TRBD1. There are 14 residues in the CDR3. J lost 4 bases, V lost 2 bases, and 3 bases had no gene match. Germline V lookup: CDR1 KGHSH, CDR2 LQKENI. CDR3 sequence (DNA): TGTGCCAGCTCACCAAAGACAGGGGGGTACGAGCAGTACTTC. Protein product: CASSPKTGGYEQYF.

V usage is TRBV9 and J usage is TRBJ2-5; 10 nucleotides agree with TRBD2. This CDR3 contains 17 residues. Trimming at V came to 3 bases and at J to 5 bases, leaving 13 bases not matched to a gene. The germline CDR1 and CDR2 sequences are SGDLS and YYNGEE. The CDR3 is CASSGGLAGAGGETQYF. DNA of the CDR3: TGTGCCAGCAGCGGAGGGCTAGCGGGAGCGGGTGGGGAGACCCAGTACTTC.